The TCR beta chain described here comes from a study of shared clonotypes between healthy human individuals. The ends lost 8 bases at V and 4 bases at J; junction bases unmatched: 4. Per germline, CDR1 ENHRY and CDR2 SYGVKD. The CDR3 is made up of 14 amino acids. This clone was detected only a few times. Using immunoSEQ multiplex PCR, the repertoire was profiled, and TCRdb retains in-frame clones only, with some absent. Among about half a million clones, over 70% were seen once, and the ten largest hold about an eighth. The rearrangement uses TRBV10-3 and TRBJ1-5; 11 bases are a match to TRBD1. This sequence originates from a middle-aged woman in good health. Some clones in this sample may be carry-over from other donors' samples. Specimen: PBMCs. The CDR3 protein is CAIAGQGENQPQHF. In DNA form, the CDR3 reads TGTGCCATCGCGGGACAGGGGGAAAATCAGCCCCAGCATTTT.